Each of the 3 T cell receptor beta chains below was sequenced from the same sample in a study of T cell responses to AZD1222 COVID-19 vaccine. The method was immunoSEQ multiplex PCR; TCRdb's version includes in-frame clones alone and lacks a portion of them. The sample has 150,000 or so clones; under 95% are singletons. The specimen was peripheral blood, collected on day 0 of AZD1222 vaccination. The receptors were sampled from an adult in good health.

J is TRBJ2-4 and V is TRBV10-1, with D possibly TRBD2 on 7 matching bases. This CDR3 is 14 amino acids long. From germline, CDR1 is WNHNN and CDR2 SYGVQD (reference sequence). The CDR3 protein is CAIVGGAKPTSLYF. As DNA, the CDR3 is TGCGCTATCGTGGGGGGGGCGAAGCCCACCTCATTGTACTTC.

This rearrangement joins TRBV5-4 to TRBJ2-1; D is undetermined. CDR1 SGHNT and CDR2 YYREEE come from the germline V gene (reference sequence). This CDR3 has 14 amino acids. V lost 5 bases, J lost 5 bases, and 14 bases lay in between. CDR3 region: CASRLYSGNNEQFF. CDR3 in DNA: TGTGCCAGCAGGCTGTATAGTGGGAACAATGAGCAGTTCTTC. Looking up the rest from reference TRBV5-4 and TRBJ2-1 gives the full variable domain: ETGVTQSPTHLIKTRGQQVTLRCSSQSGHNTVSWYQQALGQGPQFIFQYYREEENGRGNFPPRFSGLQFPNYSSELNVNALELDDSALYLCASRLYSGNNEQFFGPGTRLTVL.

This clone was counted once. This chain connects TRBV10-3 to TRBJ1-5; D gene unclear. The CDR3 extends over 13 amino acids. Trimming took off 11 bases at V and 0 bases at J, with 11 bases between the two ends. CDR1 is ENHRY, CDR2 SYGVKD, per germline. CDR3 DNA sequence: TGTGCCGCGGCAGATTATAGCAATCAGCCCCAGCATTTT. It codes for CAAADYSNQPQHF.